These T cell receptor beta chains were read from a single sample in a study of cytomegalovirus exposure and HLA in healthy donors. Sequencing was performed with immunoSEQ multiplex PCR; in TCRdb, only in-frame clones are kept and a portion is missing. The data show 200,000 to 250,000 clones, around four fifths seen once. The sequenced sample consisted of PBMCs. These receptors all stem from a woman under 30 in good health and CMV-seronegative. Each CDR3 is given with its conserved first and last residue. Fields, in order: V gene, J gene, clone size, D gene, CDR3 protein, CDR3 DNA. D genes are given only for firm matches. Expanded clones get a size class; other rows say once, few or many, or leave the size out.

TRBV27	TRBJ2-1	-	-	CASSPLGVTVEQFF	TGTGCCAGCAGCCCCCTCGGGGTAACGGTTGAGCAGTTCTTC
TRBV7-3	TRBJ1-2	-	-	CASSPTEARSYTF	TGTGCCAGCAGTCCAACAGAGGCAAGGAGCTACACCTTC
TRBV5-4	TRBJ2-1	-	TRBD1	CASSLFQPTGNEQFF	TGTGCCAGCAGCTTGTTCCAGCCGACAGGGAATGAGCAGTTCTTC
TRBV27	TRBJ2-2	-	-	CASSSGTSNTGELFF	TGTGCCAGCAGCTCCGGGACATCGAACACCGGGGAGCTGTTTTTT
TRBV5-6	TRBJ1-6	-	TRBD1	CASSIRQGDNSPLHF	TGTGCCAGCAGCATACGACAGGGCGACAATTCACCCCTCCACTTT
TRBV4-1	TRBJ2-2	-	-	CASSLKVGNSGTGELFF	TGCGCCAGCAGCCTTAAAGTTGGTAATTCGGGCACCGGGGAGCTGTTTTTT
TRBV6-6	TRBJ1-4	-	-	CASSYGTGRKLFF	TGTGCCAGCAGTTACGGTACAGGGAGGAAACTGTTTTTT
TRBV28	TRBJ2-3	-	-	CASSPSRRTDTQYF	TGTGCCAGCAGTCCCTCCCGACGCACAGATACGCAGTATTTT
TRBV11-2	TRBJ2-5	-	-	CASSPLLETQYF	TGTGCCAGCAGCCCCCTCCTGGAGACCCAGTACTTC
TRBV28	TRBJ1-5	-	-	CASTLGRSLNQPQHF	TGTGCCAGCACCTTGGGCAGGTCCCTCAATCAGCCCCAGCATTTT
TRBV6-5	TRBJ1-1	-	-	CASTRGIGTFAFF	TGTGCCAGCACCCGGGGGATTGGGACTTTCGCTTTCTTT
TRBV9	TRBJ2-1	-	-	CASSRRGLYNEQFF	TGTGCCAGCAGCCGGCGGGGGCTATACAATGAGCAGTTCTTC
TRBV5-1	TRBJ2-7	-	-	CASSLVSYEQYF	TGCGCCAGCAGCTTGGTCAGCTACGAGCAGTACTTC
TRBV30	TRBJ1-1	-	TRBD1	CAWSVGQGASTEAFF	TGTGCCTGGAGTGTCGGACAGGGGGCGAGCACTGAAGCTTTCTTT
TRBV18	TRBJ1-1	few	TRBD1	CASSGQPNTEAFF	TGTGCCAGCTCGGGACAGCCGAACACTGAAGCTTTCTTT
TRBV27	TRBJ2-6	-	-	CASSLSRGPNVLTF	TGTGCCAGCAGTTTATCGCGGGGACCCAACGTCCTGACTTTC
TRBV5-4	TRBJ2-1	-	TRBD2	CASSFPTSGRGEQFF	TGTGCCAGCAGTTTCCCGACTAGCGGGAGGGGCGAGCAGTTCTTC
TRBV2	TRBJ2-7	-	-	CASSNYIASQSYEQYF	TGTGCCAGCAGCAACTATATAGCGTCTCAATCCTACGAGCAGTACTTC
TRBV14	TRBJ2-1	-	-	CASSQLPDGDNEQFF	TGTGCCAGCAGCCAGCTCCCAGATGGGGACAATGAGCAGTTCTTC
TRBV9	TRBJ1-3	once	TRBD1	CASSEGTQGTRNTIYF	TGTGCCAGCAGCGAGGGGACACAGGGGACACGAAACACCATATATTTT
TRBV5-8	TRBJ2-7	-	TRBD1	CASSLARDRHNSYEQYF	TGTGCCAGCAGCTTGGCCCGGGACAGACACAACTCCTACGAGCAGTACTTC
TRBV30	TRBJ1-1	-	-	CAWSGEGTEAFF	TGTGCCTGGTCTGGGGAAGGGACTGAAGCTTTCTTT
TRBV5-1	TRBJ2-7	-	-	CASSTGTGQGSYEQYF	TGCGCCAGCAGCACAGGCACAGGACAAGGGTCCTACGAGCAGTACTTC
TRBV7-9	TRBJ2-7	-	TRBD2	CASVTSGSPYEQYF	TGTGCCAGCGTAACTAGCGGGAGTCCCTACGAGCAGTACTTC
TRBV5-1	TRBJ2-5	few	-	CASSATGPETQYF	TGCGCCAGCAGCGCAACCGGGCCAGAGACCCAGTACTTC
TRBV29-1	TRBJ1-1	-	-	CSVEEGREFEAFF	TGCAGCGTTGAAGAGGGGCGTGAGTTTGAAGCTTTCTTT
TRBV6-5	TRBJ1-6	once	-	CASSLIQVNSPLHF	TGTGCCAGCAGCCTTATCCAAGTAAATTCACCCCTCCACTTT
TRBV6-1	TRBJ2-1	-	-	CASKAGPYNEQFF	TGTGCCAGCAAAGCGGGCCCCTACAATGAGCAGTTCTTC
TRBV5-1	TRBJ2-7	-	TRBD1	CASSPDRGPYEQYF	TGCGCCAGCAGCCCTGACAGGGGTCCCTACGAGCAGTACTTC
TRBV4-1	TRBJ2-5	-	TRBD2	CASSPLAGEGETQYF	TGCGCCAGCAGCCCCCTAGCGGGAGAGGGGGAGACCCAGTACTTC
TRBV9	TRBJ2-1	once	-	CASSVQGSSYNEQFF	TGTGCCAGCAGCGTCCAGGGTAGCTCCTACAATGAGCAGTTCTTC
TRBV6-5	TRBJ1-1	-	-	CATGQTNTEAFF	TGTGCCACGGGGCAGACGAACACTGAAGCTTTCTTT
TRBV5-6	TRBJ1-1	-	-	CASSLFGGSTEAFF	TGTGCCAGCAGCTTATTTGGCGGGAGCACTGAAGCTTTCTTT
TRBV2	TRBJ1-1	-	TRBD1	CASSGWDRGPNTEAFF	TGTGCCAGCAGTGGGTGGGACAGGGGACCGAACACTGAAGCTTTCTTT
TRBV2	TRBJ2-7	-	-	CASSEQGGYYEQYF	TGTGCCAGCAGTGAGCAGGGGGGGTATTACGAGCAGTACTTC
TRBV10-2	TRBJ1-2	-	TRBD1	CASSDATGTNYGYTF	TGCGCCAGCAGTGACGCGACAGGGACTAACTATGGCTACACCTTC
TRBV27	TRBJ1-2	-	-	CASSGGASLDGYTF	TGTGCCAGCAGCGGGGGGGCCTCTCTGGATGGCTACACCTTC
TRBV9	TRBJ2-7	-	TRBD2	CASSVQGGDEQYF	TGTGCCAGCAGCGTGCAGGGAGGGGACGAGCAGTACTTC
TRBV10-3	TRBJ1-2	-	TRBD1	CAITSTGDSSYGYTF	TGTGCCATCACCTCGACAGGGGACTCTTCATATGGCTACACCTTC
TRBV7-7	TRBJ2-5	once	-	CASSTSTGQETQYF	TGTGCTAGCAGCACTTCGACAGGACAAGAGACCCAGTACTTC
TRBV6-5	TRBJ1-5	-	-	CASSYKGAGDQPQHF	TGTGCCAGCAGTTACAAAGGAGCGGGAGACCAGCCCCAGCATTTT
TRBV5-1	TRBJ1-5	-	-	CASSSEGREYQPQHF	TGCGCCAGCAGCTCGGAAGGGAGGGAATACCAGCCCCAGCATTTT
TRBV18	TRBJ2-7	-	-	CASSPLAYEQYF	TGTGCCAGCTCACCTTTAGCCTACGAGCAGTACTTC
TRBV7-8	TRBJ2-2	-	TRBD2	CASSLGWSGGRGRYTGELFF	TGTGCCAGCAGCTTAGGGTGGAGCGGGGGGCGTGGAAGATACACCGGGGAGCTGTTTTTT
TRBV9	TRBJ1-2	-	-	CASSETAWDGYTF	TGTGCCAGCTCCGAGACAGCCTGGGATGGCTACACCTTC
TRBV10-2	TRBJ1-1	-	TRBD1	CATQGQGNTEAFF	TGCGCCACCCAAGGACAGGGGAACACTGAAGCTTTCTTT
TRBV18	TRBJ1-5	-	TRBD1	CASALIDRGPIQPQHF	TGTGCCAGCGCCCTCATCGACAGGGGCCCGATTCAGCCCCAGCATTTT